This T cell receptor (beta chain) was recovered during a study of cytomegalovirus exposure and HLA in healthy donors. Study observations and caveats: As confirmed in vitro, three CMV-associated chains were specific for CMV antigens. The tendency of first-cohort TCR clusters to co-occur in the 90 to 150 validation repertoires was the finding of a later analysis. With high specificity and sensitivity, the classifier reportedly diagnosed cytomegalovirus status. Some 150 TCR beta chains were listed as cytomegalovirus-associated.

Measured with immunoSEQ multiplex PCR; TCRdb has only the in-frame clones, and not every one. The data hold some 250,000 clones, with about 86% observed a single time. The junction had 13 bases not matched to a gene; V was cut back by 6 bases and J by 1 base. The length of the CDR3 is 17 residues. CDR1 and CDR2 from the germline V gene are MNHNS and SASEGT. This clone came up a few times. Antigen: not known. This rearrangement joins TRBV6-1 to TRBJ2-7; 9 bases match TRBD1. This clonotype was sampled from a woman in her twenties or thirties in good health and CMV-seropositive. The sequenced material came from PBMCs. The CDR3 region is CASRERTTGTGSYEQYF. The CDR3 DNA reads TGTGCCAGCAGGGAAAGAACGACCGGGACAGGGTCCTACGAGCAGTACTTC.